The 6 T cell receptor beta chains listed next were all sequenced from one sample in a study of CD8+ T cells in alopecia areata. TCR sequencing used cDNA made by reverse transcription of extracted RNA. TCRdb keeps only in-frame clones here, not all; method: immunoSEQ multiplex PCR. The table includes 190,000 or so clones, approximately 60% detected once. Treatment meaning: oral pan-JAK inhibitor, 5-10 mg twice daily. The material was CD4+ T cells sorted from blood, obtained at week 4, from a patient treated with tofacitinib. Every receptor here comes from a human donor with alopecia areata.

This sequence joins TRBV5-1 and TRBJ2-1, with TRBD2 matching 7 bases. V dropped 2 bases and J dropped 0; count of bases not matched to a gene: 2. This CDR3 spans 15 amino acids. CDR1 and CDR2 from the germline V gene are SGHRS and YFSETQ. The CDR3 DNA reads TGCGCCAGCAGCTTTTCGGGGGGCTCCTACAATGAGCAGTTCTTC. As protein: CASSFSGGSYNEQFF. Drawing the rest from reference TRBV5-1 and TRBJ2-1, the complete variable domain is KAGVTQTPRYLIKTRGQQVTLSCSPISGHRSVSWYQQTPGQGLQFLFEYFSETQRNKGNFPGRFSGRQFSNSRSEMNVSTLELGDSALYLCASSFSGGSYNEQFFGPGTRLTVL.

This rearrangement joins TRBV27 to TRBJ1-1; the match to TRBD1 covers 9 bases. This CDR3 has 13 amino acids. CDR1 and CDR2 (germline): MNHEY, SMNVEV (reference sequence). With 5 bases clipped from V and 5 bases from J, the junction kept 3 bases outside the gene matches. CDR3 region: CASSVGQGTEAFF. CDR3 nucleotide sequence: TGTGCCAGCAGTGTAGGACAGGGGACTGAAGCTTTCTTT.

The rearrangement uses TRBV27 and TRBJ2-6; the D gene is possibly TRBD1 (5 bases). Germline CDR1 is MNHEY and CDR2 is SMNVEV (reference sequence). This CDR3 spans 16 amino acids. Trimming cost V 5 bases and J 4 bases, with 15 bases left between them. The CDR3 spells CASSTIQAWGANVLTF. CDR3 coding DNA: TGTGCCAGCAGTACAATACAGGCCTGGGGGGCCAACGTCCTGACTTTC.

This clone was detected a few times. The rearrangement uses TRBV9 and TRBJ1-5; 7 nucleotides match TRBD1. The CDR3 has 14 residues. After removal of 3 bases from V and 11 bases from J, the junction contained 11 bases not matched to a gene. Germline V gene data show CDR1 as SGDLS and CDR2 as YYNGEE. For the CDR3, the DNA is TGTGCCAGCAGCGCCGGGACAGACGGGAGGGCCCAGCATTTT. It yields the protein CASSAGTDGRAQHF. Drawing the rest from reference TRBV9 and TRBJ1-5, the complete variable domain is DSGVTQTPKHLITATGQRVTLRCSPRSGDLSVYWYQQSLDQGLQFLIQYYNGEERAKGNILERFSAQQFPDLHSELNLSSLELGDSALYFCASSAGTDGRAQHFGDGTRLSIL.

This sequence joins TRBV2 and TRBJ2-4; D uncertain. The CDR3 contains 16 residues. V was cut by 6 bases and J by 8 bases, with 23 bases left in between. The V gene's germline CDR1 is SNHLY and CDR2 FYNNEI. The CDR3 spells CASRRVPRRQMDIQYF. The CDR3, as DNA: TGTGCCAGCAGAAGGGTCCCCCGTCGTCAAATGGACATTCAGTACTTC.

This rearrangement joins TRBV7-2 to TRBJ1-2, with 8 positions matching TRBD1. The V and J ends lost 6 bases and 4 bases, in that order; junction bases with no gene match: 10. This CDR3 region has 15 residues. Germline CDR1 SGHTA, CDR2 FQGNSA. The CDR3 here is CASRRTGQEGYGYTF. CDR3 bases: TGTGCCAGCAGACGTACGGGACAGGAGGGCTATGGCTACACCTTC.